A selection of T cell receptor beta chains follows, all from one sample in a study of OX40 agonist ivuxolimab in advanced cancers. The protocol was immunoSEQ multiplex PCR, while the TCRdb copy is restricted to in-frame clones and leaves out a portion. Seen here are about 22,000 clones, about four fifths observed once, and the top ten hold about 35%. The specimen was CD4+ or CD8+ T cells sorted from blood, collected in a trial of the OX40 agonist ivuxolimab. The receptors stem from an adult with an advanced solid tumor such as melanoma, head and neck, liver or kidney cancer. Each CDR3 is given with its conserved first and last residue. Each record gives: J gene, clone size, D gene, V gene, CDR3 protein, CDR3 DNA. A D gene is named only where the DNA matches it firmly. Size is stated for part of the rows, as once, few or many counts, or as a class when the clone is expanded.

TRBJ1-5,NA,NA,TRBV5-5,CASSLARGIQPQHF,TGTGCCAGCAGCTTGGCCAGGGGTATTCAGCCCCAGCATTTT
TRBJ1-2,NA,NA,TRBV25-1,CASAQGSSTNYGYTF,TGTGCCAGCGCCCAGGGGTCCTCTACTAACTATGGCTACACCTTC
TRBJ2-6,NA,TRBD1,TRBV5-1,CASSPWTGSSGANVLTF,TGCGCCAGCAGCCCTTGGACAGGGAGCTCTGGGGCCAACGTCCTGACTTTC
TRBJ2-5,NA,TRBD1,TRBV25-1,CASGGQGGWETQYF,TGTGCCAGCGGAGGACAGGGTGGTTGGGAGACCCAGTACTTC
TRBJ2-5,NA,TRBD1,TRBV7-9,CASSPPGQGAGETQYF,TGTGCCAGCAGCCCTCCTGGACAGGGGGCTGGGGAGACCCAGTACTTC
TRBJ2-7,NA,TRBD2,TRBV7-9,CASSMGTSSYEQYF,TGTGCCAGCAGCATGGGGACTAGCTCCTACGAGCAGTACTTC
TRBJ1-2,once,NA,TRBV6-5,CASRTGIGGYTF,TGTGCCAGCAGAACAGGGATAGGGGGCTACACCTTC
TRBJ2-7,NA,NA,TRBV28,CASSLGRVYEQYF,TGTGCCAGCAGTTTAGGTAGAGTCTACGAGCAGTACTTC
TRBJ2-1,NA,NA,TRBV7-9,CASSLADGVWFF,TGTGCCAGCAGCTTAGCGGACGGGGTATGGTTCTTC
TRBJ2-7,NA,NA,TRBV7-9,CASSVSYEQYF,TGTGCCAGCAGCGTCTCCTACGAGCAGTACTTC
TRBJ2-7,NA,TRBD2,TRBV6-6,CASSAGTSGYEQYF,TGTGCCAGCAGTGCCGGGACTAGCGGATACGAGCAGTACTTC
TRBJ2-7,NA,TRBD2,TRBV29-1,CSVGVGLAGAVYEQYF,TGCAGCGTGGGGGTCGGGCTAGCGGGAGCAGTTTACGAGCAGTACTTC
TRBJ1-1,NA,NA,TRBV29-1,CSVEVNTEAFF,TGCAGCGTTGAGGTGAACACTGAAGCTTTCTTT
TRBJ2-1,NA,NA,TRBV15,CATSKTSYNEQFF,TGTGCCACCAGCAAGACAAGTTACAATGAGCAGTTCTTC
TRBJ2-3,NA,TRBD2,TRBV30,CAWDFIREADTQYF,TGTGCCTGGGACTTTATACGGGAGGCAGATACGCAGTATTTT
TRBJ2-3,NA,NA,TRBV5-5,CASSLGWGGTDTQYF,TGTGCCAGCAGCTTGGGCTGGGGGGGCACAGATACGCAGTATTTT
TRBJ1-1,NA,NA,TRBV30,CAWGGGTEAFF,TGTGCCTGGGGCGGGGGAACTGAAGCTTTCTTT
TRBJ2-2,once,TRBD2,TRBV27,CASSVLGISGLGGELFF,TGTGCCAGCAGTGTACTCGGTATTAGCGGGTTGGGCGGGGAGCTGTTTTTT
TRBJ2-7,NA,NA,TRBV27,CASSLISGSEQYF,TGTGCCAGCAGTCTCATTAGCGGTTCCGAGCAGTACTTC
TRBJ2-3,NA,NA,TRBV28,CASRGTDTQYF,TGTGCCAGCAGAGGTACAGATACGCAGTATTTT
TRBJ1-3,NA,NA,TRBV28,CASSLGNTIYF,TGTGCCAGCAGTTTAGGAAACACCATATATTTT
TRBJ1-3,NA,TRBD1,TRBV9,CASSPHPTGTAGNTIYF,TGTGCCAGCAGCCCCCACCCCACCGGGACAGCTGGAAACACCATATATTTT
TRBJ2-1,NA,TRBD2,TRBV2,CASSEEASGSSYNEQFF,TGTGCCAGCAGTGAAGAGGCGAGCGGGAGCTCCTACAATGAGCAGTTCTTC
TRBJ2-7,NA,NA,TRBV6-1,CASSEDYRYEQYF,TGTGCCAGCAGTGAAGACTATAGGTACGAGCAGTACTTC
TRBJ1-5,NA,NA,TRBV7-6,CASSLSLSNQPQHF,TGTGCCAGCAGCTTAAGTCTGTCCAATCAGCCCCAGCATTTT
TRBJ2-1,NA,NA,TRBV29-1,CSVTPRVNNEQFF,TGCAGCGTTACACCGAGGGTCAACAATGAGCAGTTCTTC
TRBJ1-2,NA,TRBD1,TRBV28,CASSVPTRGPGSGYTF,TGTGCCAGCAGTGTTCCGACGAGGGGGCCGGGTAGTGGCTACACCTTC
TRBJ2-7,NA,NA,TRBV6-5,CASSPSGAHYEQYF,TGTGCCAGCAGTCCCTCGGGGGCCCACTACGAGCAGTACTTC
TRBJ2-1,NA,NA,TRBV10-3,CAISPTGYNEQFF,TGTGCCATCAGCCCTACCGGCTACAATGAGCAGTTCTTC
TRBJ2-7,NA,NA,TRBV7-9,CASSPPRGATQPYEQYF,TGTGCCAGCAGCCCCCCCCGAGGGGCGACCCAGCCCTACGAGCAGTACTTC
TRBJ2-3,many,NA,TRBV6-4,CASSDRASTDTQYF,TGTGCCAGCAGTGACAGGGCGAGCACAGATACGCAGTATTTT
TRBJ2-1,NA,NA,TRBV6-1,CASSEVMRDNEQFF,TGTGCCAGCAGTGAGGTTATGCGAGACAATGAGCAGTTCTTC